The sequence of this T cell receptor beta chain was determined in a study of identifying expanded T cells in peripheral blood. Produced via immunoSEQ multiplex PCR; TCRdb's table is partial and in-frame only. The sample yields approximately 85,000 clones, approximately 90% seen once. Trimming took 5 bases from V and 1 from J, leaving 15 bases between them. CDR3 length equals 15 residues. The germline gives CDR1 SGHDT, CDR2 YYEEEE. What was sequenced was blood. The origin of this receptor is a person aged 18 to 75 in good health. The chain links TRBV5-6 to TRBJ1-1, with TRBD1 as a possible D gene (5 bases). CDR3 loop: CASSWGAQGNTEAFF. DNA for the CDR3: TGTGCCAGCAGTTGGGGAGCCCAGGGGAACACTGAAGCTTTCTTT.